The source of this T cell receptor beta chain is a study of blood T cells in healthy people across ages. Study-level points and caveats: In long-lived donors, naive CD4+ cell counts and diversity exceeded those of aged donors.

Worth noting for this clonotype: No antigen is known for it.

A sample-barcoded 5' primer and a J-beta primer mix were used in a second PCR of about 7 to 12 cycles. Researchers report that a template-switch adaptor with 12 random nucleotides tagged each cDNA molecule. TCRdb ran MiXCR on the 5' RACE reads and lists one entry per CDR3 protein. Of around 800,000 distinct CDR3 sequences detected, about 55% appear once; the ten largest clones hold under 50%. V lost 7 bases to trimming and J lost 0 bases, with 11 bases between them. Germline values: CDR1 SGHRS, CDR2 YFSETQ. There are 14 residues in the CDR3. The sequence was collected from a man at least 80 years old in good health. The material sequenced was blood. The rearrangement links TRBV5-1 to TRBJ2-1; TRBD2 might be the D (5 bases). CDR3: CASRSGSSYNEQFF. In nucleotides, the CDR3 is TGCGCCAGCCGCTCGGGGAGCTCCTACAATGAGCAGTTCTTC.